A single sample is the source of the 8 T cell receptor beta chains below, sequenced in a study of blood T cell repertoires in COVID-19. Generated by immunoSEQ multiplex PCR, the TCRdb table keeps only in-frame clones and is missing some. The sample holds around 42,000 clones, 76% seen once. Sequenced material: peripheral blood. These TCRs come from a man aged 65 to 85 with active or convalescent COVID-19.

The CDR3 region is CASSSGDGNTIYF. The DNA of the CDR3 is TGCGCCAGCAGCAGTGGAGATGGAAACACCATATATTTT. The chain carries TRBV5-1 and TRBJ1-3; D unresolved. CDR3 length: 13 residues. Trimming pared 4 bases from V and 3 bases from J, leaving 8 bases between. The germline V gene encodes CDR1 SGHRS and CDR2 YFSETQ.

Here the CDR3 DNA reads TGTGCCAGCAGCCAAGATTTACGGGGGGGCGTAGATACGCAGTATTTT. It translates to CASSQDLRGGVDTQYF. The chain employs TRBV4-2 and TRBJ2-3; 8 bases map to TRBD2. The J segment lost 5 bases and the V segment lost 0 bases, leaving 7 bases of the junction unmatched. This CDR3 contains 16 residues. Germline loops: CDR1 LGHNA, CDR2 YNFKEQ.

The chain is built from TRBV5-1 and TRBJ2-5; 9 bases line up with TRBD1. With 2 bases clipped from V and 5 bases from J, the junction kept 7 bases outside the gene matches. Germline V gene data show CDR1 as SGHRS and CDR2 as YFSETQ. The CDR3 contains 15 residues. The CDR3 DNA is TGCGCCAGCAGCTTAAGACAGGGGGTGTGGGAGACCCAGTACTTC. This sequence encodes CASSLRQGVWETQYF.

The J gene is TRBJ2-1, the V gene TRBV10-3; 9 bases map to TRBD1. CDR1 is ENHRY, CDR2 SYGVKD, per germline. This CDR3 is 15 amino acids long. The J segment lost 6 bases and the V segment lost 4 bases, leaving 7 bases of the junction unmatched. CDR3 sequence reads: CAISVSGQGINEQFF. CDR3 DNA: TGTGCCATCAGTGTTTCGGGACAGGGAATCAATGAGCAGTTCTTC.

The chain uses TRBV9 and TRBJ1-2; D may be TRBD1 (6 bases). Germline-derived CDR1 and CDR2 are SGDLS and YYNGEE. V lost 0 bases and J 4 bases, leaving 13 bases between the germline ends. The CDR3 extends over 15 amino acids. The CDR3 DNA follows: TGTGCCAGCAGCGTAGGGGCGGGGGGCGGCTATGGCTACACCTTC. This sequence encodes CASSVGAGGGYGYTF.

V is TRBV2 and J is TRBJ2-1; tentative D call: TRBD2 (5 bases). Trimming shortened V by 7 bases and J by 5 bases, and 15 bases separated the two germline ends. Germline V lookup: CDR1 SNHLY, CDR2 FYNNEI. This CDR3 is built from 14 residues. The CDR3 coding sequence is TGTGCCAGCAAGGGTGAGGGCCTCGACAATGAGCAGTTCTTC. Amino acid sequence: CASKGEGLDNEQFF.

The chain is built from TRBV30 and TRBJ1-2, with a tentative D call TRBD1 (5 bases). The CDR3 consists of 11 residues. Germline assignment: CDR1 GTSNPN and CDR2 SVGIG (reference sequence). The DNA for the CDR3 is TGTGCTCATCGTAGGGGTGGAGGCTACACCTTC. It encodes CAHRRGGGYTF. Drawing the rest from reference TRBV30 and TRBJ1-2, the complete variable domain is SQTIHQWPATLVQPVGSPLSLECTVEGTSNPNLYWYRQAAGRGLQLLFYSVGIGQISSEVPQNLSASRPQDRQFILSSKKLLLSDSGFYLCAHRRGGGYTFGSGTRLTVV.

V is TRBV6-5 and J is TRBJ1-6; tentative D call: TRBD1 (5 bases). The germline CDR1 and CDR2 sequences are MNHEY and SVGAGI. Trimming removed 2 bases at V and 9 bases at J, with 17 bases between. The CDR3 runs 16 residues. CDR3 coding DNA: TGTGCCAGCAGTTACGGGGGGGTCGAGGGGTTTTCACCCCTCCACTTT. Translating it yields CASSYGGVEGFSPLHF.